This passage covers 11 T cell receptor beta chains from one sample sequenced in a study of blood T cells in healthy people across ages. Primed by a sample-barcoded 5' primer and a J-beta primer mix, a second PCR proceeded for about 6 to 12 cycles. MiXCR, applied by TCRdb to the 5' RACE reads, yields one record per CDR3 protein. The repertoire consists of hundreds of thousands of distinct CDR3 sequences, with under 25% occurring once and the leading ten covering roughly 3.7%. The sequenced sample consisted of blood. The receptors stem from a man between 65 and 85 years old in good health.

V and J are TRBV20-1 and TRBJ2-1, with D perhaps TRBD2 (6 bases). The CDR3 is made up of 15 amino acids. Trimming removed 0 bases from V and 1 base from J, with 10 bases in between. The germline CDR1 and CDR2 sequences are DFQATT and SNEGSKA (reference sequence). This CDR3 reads CSAREPTRSYNEQFF. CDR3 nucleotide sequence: TGCAGTGCTAGAGAACCGACTAGATCCTACAATGAGCAGTTCTTC.

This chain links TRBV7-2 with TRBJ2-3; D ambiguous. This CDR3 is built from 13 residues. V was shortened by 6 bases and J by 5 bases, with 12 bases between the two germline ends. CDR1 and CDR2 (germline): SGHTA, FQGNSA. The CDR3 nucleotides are TGTGCCAGCAGGGCCAGCGTCCGAGATACGCAGTATTTT. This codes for CASRASVRDTQYF.

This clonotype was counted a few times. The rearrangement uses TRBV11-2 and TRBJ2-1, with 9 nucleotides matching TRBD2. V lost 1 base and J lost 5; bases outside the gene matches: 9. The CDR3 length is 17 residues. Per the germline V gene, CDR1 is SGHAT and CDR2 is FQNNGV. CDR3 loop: CASSLVLAGTYNNEQFF. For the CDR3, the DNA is TGTGCCAGCAGCTTAGTCCTAGCGGGGACCTACAACAATGAGCAGTTCTTC.

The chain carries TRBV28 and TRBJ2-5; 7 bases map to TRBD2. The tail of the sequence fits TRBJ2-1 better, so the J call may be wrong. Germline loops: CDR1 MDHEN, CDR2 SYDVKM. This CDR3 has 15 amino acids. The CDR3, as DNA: TGTGCCAGCACCTCCTTAGCGGGCGTATCGGATGAGCAGTTCTTC. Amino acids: CASTSLAGVSDEQFF.

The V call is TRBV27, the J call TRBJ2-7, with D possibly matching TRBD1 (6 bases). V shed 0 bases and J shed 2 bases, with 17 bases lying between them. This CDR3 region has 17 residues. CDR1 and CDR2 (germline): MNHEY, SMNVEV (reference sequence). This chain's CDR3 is CASSLSFPGASTYEQYF. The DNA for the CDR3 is TGTGCCAGCAGTTTATCATTCCCAGGGGCCTCAACCTACGAGCAGTACTTC.

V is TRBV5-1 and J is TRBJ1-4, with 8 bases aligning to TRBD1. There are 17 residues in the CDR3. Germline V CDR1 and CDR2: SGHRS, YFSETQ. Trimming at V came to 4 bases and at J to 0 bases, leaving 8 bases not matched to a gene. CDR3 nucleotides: TGCGCCAGCAGCCGCTGGGACAGGATAACAACTAATGAAAAACTGTTTTTT. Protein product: CASSRWDRITTNEKLFF.

This chain's CDR3 is CSARSTGNNYGYTF. The DNA of the CDR3 is TGCAGTGCTCGGAGTACAGGGAATAACTATGGCTACACCTTC. The genes are TRBV20-1 and TRBJ1-2; maybe TRBD1 (6 bases). Germline values: CDR1 DFQATT, CDR2 SNEGSKA (reference sequence). The germline V and J ends were trimmed by 5 bases and 1 base, with 14 bases remaining between them. This CDR3 is 14 amino acids long.

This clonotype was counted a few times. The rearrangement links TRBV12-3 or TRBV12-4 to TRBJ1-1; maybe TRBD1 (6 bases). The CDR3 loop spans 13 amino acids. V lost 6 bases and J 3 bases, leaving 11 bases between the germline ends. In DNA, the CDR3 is TGTGCCAGCAGACCTAGACAGGACACTGAAGCTTTCTTT. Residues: CASRPRQDTEAFF.

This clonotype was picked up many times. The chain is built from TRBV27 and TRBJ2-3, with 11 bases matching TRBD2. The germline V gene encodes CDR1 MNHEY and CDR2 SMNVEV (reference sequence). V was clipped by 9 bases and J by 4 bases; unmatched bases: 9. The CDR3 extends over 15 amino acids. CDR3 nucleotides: TGTGCCAGTACGGGCCTAGCGGGAGGACCAGATACGCAGTATTTT. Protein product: CASTGLAGGPDTQYF.

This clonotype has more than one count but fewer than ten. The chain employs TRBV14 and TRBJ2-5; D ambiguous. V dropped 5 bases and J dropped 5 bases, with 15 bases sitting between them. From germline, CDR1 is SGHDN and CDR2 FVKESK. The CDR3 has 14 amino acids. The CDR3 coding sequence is TGTGCCAGCAGCTTGGATCTCTCGGCGGAGACCCAGTACTTC. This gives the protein CASSLDLSAETQYF.

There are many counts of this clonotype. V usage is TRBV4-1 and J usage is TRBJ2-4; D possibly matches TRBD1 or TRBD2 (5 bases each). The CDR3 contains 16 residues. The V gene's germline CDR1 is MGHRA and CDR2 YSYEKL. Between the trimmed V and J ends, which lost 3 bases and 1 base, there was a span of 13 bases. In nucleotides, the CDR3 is TGCGCCAGCAGCCACCCGACGAGGGACGCCAAAAACATTCAGTACTTC. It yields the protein CASSHPTRDAKNIQYF.